One and the same sample provided the 24 T cell receptor beta chains below, sequenced in a study of T cells in Graves' hyperthyroidism and ophthalmopathy. Amplified TCR beta CDR3 regions derived from RNA transcripts. Using the HTBI primer set, a first-round RT-PCR was run on the TCR CDR3. TCRdb called the multiplex PCR reads again in MiXCR, with one record for every CDR3 protein. The sample consists of around 350,000 distinct CDR3 sequences, about a sixth of them appearing once. The source material was blood. These receptor sequences come from a woman aged 25 to 39 with Graves' hyperthyroidism that later progressed to Graves' ophthalmopathy.

This clonotype showed up many times. The chain recombines TRBV29-1 with TRBJ2-5; D possibly corresponds to TRBD1 (6 bases). Germline V gene data show CDR1 as SQVTM and CDR2 as ANQGSEA. Trimming left V 7 bases short and J 2 bases short, with 8 bases between. The CDR3 is 11 residues long. The CDR3 loop is CSAGQQETQYF. The CDR3, as DNA: TGCAGCGCAGGACAGCAAGAGACCCAGTACTTC. Variable domain in full (rest from reference TRBV29-1 and TRBJ2-5): SAVISQKPSRDICQRGTSLTIQCQVDSQVTMMFWYRQQPGQSLTLIATANQGSEATYESGFVIDKFPISRPNLTFSTLTVSNMSPEDSSIYLCSAGQQETQYFGPGTRLLVL.

This clonotype has a count of ten or more. DNA of the CDR3: TGTGCCTGGTACCGTCGACAGGGGACTGCTTACACCTTC. Amino acids: CAWYRRQGTAYTF. The gene calls are TRBV30 and TRBJ1-2; TRBD1 matches at 8 bases. Germline lookup yields CDR1 GTSNPN and CDR2 SVGIG (reference sequence). The CDR3 extends over 13 amino acids. Trimming cost V 5 bases and J 11 bases; bases outside gene matches: 13. The entire variable domain, with the rest obtained from reference TRBV30 and TRBJ1-2, is as follows: SQTIHQWPATLVQPVGSPLSLECTVEGTSNPNLYWYRQAAGRGLQLLFYSVGIGQISSEVPQNLSASRPQDRQFILSSKKLLLSDSGFYLCAWYRRQGTAYTFGSGTRLTVV.

As for this clonotype: A much larger clone lies one base from this, so it may be a read error. This rearrangement joins TRBV6-1 to TRBJ1-1; D is uncertain. The CDR3 totals 12 residues. The germline V gene has CDR1 MNHNS and CDR2 SASEGT. In nucleotides, the CDR3 is TGTGCCGGCAGTGTGACAAACACTGAAGCTTTCTTT. Residues: CAGSVTNTEAFF.

This clonotype was observed many times. The J gene is TRBJ1-1, the V gene TRBV2, with D uncertain. Trimming stripped 5 bases from V and 0 bases from J, with 10 bases between. The germline V gene has CDR1 SNHLY and CDR2 FYNNEI. The CDR3 length is 14 residues. In nucleotides, the CDR3 is TGTGCCAGCAGTACCGGGGAACTGAACACTGAAGCTTTCTTT. It encodes CASSTGELNTEAFF.

The chain combines TRBV25-1 with TRBJ2-7, with TRBD1 matching 11 bases. J gave up 1 base and V 7 bases, and 15 bases lay outside the gene matches. CDR1 MGHDK and CDR2 SYGVNS come from the germline V gene. The CDR3 covers 18 residues. This chain's CDR3 is CASTSPRTGGGGSYEQYF. CDR3 DNA sequence: TGTGCCAGCACCTCCCCCCGGACAGGGGGCGGTGGATCCTACGAGCAGTACTTC.

The chain employs TRBV27 and TRBJ2-7; TRBD1 matches 11 bases. Germline-derived CDR1 and CDR2 are MNHEY and SMNVEV (reference sequence). V dropped 4 bases and J dropped 2; count of bases not matched to a gene: 1. The CDR3 contains 14 residues. CDR3 coding DNA: TGTGCCAGCAGTTGGACAGGGGGCACCTACGAGCAGTACTTC. Its protein product is CASSWTGGTYEQYF.

In its sample, this clonotype was seen many times. The chain recombines TRBV24-1 with TRBJ2-2, with a tentative D call TRBD1 (5 bases). This CDR3 comprises 17 residues. V shed 2 bases and J shed 2 bases, with 14 bases lying between them. In germline, CDR1 is KGHDR, CDR2 SFDVKD. CDR3 sequence (DNA): TGTGCCACCAGTGATTCGACCATTGACAGAAACACCGGGGAGCTGTTTTTT. This translates into CATSDSTIDRNTGELFF.

The rearrangement uses TRBV11-3 and TRBJ1-2; D is ambiguous. This CDR3 contains 14 residues. Trimming took off 5 bases at V and 0 bases at J, with 10 bases between the two ends. The germline V gene has CDR1 SGHNT and CDR2 YENEEA. The CDR3 DNA follows: TGTGCCAGCAGCCCCCGCGGGGCTAACTATGGCTACACCTTC. This sequence encodes CASSPRGANYGYTF.

In its sample, this clonotype was seen many times. This chain connects TRBV6-2 or TRBV6-3 to TRBJ1-5; possible D gene TRBD1, 6 bases. Between the trimmed V and J ends, which lost 6 bases and 2 bases, there was a span of 29 bases. CDR3 size: 20 residues. Germline assignment: CDR1 MNHEY and CDR2 SVGEGT. CDR3 coding DNA: TGTGCCAGCAGCCACCTCGTGGGGGGCTTGATGCTTGAGGGCAATCAGCCCCAGCATTTT. It is translated as CASSHLVGGLMLEGNQPQHF.

Ten or more counts support this clonotype. V usage is TRBV14 and J usage is TRBJ2-7, with a tentative D call TRBD2 (6 bases). Between the trimmed V and J ends, which lost 4 bases and 4 bases, there was a span of 11 bases. This CDR3 region has 13 residues. Germline values: CDR1 SGHDN, CDR2 FVKESK. DNA of the CDR3: TGTGCCAGCAGCCGGCCGGGAGATTACGAGCAGTACTTC. It yields the protein CASSRPGDYEQYF.

This clonotype was seen many times. The chain joins TRBV12-3 or TRBV12-4 to TRBJ2-5; 11 bases align to TRBD2. This CDR3 is 18 amino acids long. V dropped 6 bases and J dropped 2; count of bases not matched to a gene: 14. The CDR3 nucleotides read TGTGCCAGCAGCTCCAGAGTTAGCGGGAGGGCATATCAAGAGACCCAGTACTTC. It yields the protein CASSSRVSGRAYQETQYF.

The chain recombines TRBV28 with TRBJ1-2, with D tentatively TRBD1 (6 bases). The length of the CDR3 is 18 residues. The V end lost 3 bases, the J end lost 2 bases, and 22 bases lay between the germline ends. Germline V gene data show CDR1 as MDHEN and CDR2 as SYDVKM. In DNA, the CDR3 is TGTGCCAGCAGTTTCCTCGGGGGGGGACAAGATTTAAACTATGGCTACACCTTC. Encoded protein: CASSFLGGGQDLNYGYTF.

This clonotype was counted a few times. This sequence joins TRBV12-3 or TRBV12-4 and TRBJ2-7, with D possibly being TRBD1 (6 bases). The CDR3 is made up of 16 amino acids. Trimming left V 2 bases short and J 0 bases short, with 14 bases between. The CDR3 protein is CASSLYNRASSYEQYF. CDR3 coding DNA: TGTGCCAGCAGTTTATATAACAGGGCGAGCTCCTACGAGCAGTACTTC.

This clonotype was seen many times. V and J are TRBV4-2 and TRBJ2-1; the D gene is possibly TRBD2 (5 bases). This CDR3 is built from 13 residues. Germline lookup yields CDR1 LGHNA and CDR2 YNFKEQ. The germline V and J ends were trimmed by 0 bases and 8 bases, with 8 bases remaining between them. CDR3 nucleotide sequence: TGTGCCAGCAGCCAAGATAGGGAGTATGAGCAGTTCTTC. This codes for CASSQDREYEQFF.

This clonotype appeared many times. The J gene is TRBJ2-7, the V gene TRBV9, with D possibly matching TRBD1 (6 bases). The CDR3 extends over 15 amino acids. The germline V gene encodes CDR1 SGDLS and CDR2 YYNGEE. V was trimmed by 0 bases and J by 2 bases, leaving 12 bases between them. CDR3 nucleotides: TGTGCCAGCAGCGTAGACCAGGGGCCCGCCTACGAGCAGTACTTC. Translation: CASSVDQGPAYEQYF.

This chain uses TRBV6-5 with TRBJ2-7; weak D call: TRBD1 (6 bases). Germline CDR1 reads MNHEY; CDR2 reads SVGAGI. Trimming left V 4 bases short and J 5 bases short, with 21 bases between. This CDR3 is 16 amino acids long. The CDR3 nucleotides read TGTGCCAGCAGTTTCAAAACAGCAGGGGATCTTAACGAGCAGTACTTC. Translating gives CASSFKTAGDLNEQYF.

This clonotype was recorded at least ten times. This rearrangement joins TRBV28 to TRBJ2-1; TRBD1 agrees at 7 bases. After removal of 6 bases from V and 9 bases from J, the junction contained 5 bases not matched to a gene. Germline V CDR1 and CDR2: MDHEN, SYDVKM. The CDR3 runs to 12 residues. CDR3 sequence (DNA): TGTGCCAGCAGCTTTGACAGGGCTGAGCAGTTCTTC. This sequence encodes CASSFDRAEQFF.

Ten or more counts support this clonotype. The rearrangement uses TRBV2 and TRBJ1-6; 8 bases match TRBD1. V dropped 3 bases and J dropped 7; count of bases not matched to a gene: 5. CDR1 is SNHLY and CDR2 is FYNNEI in the germline V gene. This CDR3 has 15 amino acids. CDR3 DNA sequence: TGTGCCAGCAGTGACTCAGGGGGCGGGAATTCACCCCTCCACTTT. Translating it yields CASSDSGGGNSPLHF.

This clonotype was counted many times. This chain joins TRBV28 and TRBJ2-5; a weak D match, TRBD1 (7 bases). The V end lost 8 bases, the J end lost 8 bases, and 27 bases lay between the germline ends. In germline, CDR1 is MDHEN, CDR2 SYDVKM. This CDR3 is 16 amino acids long. The DNA for the CDR3 is TGTGCCAGCTTTTTAAGGGCAGGGGGGACCCGAGGAACCCAGTACTTC. This gives the protein CASFLRAGGTRGTQYF.

This clonotype was seen ten or more times. This sequence joins TRBV20-1 and TRBJ2-3; D is undetermined. Germline CDR1 DFQATT, CDR2 SNEGSKA (reference sequence). Deletions cut 3 bases from V and 0 bases from J, with 13 bases between. This CDR3 is 15 amino acids long. The CDR3 spells CSASVEIHSTDTQYF. The CDR3 nucleotides read TGCAGTGCTAGTGTCGAAATTCACAGCACAGATACGCAGTATTTT.

The V call is TRBV10-2, the J call TRBJ1-5, with D perhaps TRBD1 (5 bases). Germline CDR1 and CDR2: WSHSY and SAAADI. The V gene lost 7 bases and the J gene lost 6 bases, with 13 bases spanning the gap. CDR3 length: 13 residues. The CDR3 bases are TGCGCCAGCAATCAAGGGGCGGTTCAGCCCCAGCATTTT. Translation gives CASNQGAVQPQHF.

This clonotype showed up many times. The chain recombines TRBV11-2 with TRBJ1-2, with no clear D. Per germline, CDR1 SGHAT and CDR2 FQNNGV. Trimming left V 5 bases short and J 5 bases short, with 18 bases between. CDR3 length: 15 amino acids. The CDR3 region has the DNA TGTGCCAGCAGCCTGTCGGTGGGCCCGTTATATGGCTACACCTTC. It encodes CASSLSVGPLYGYTF.

The chain employs TRBV12-3 or TRBV12-4 and TRBJ1-4; 8 positions agree with TRBD1. This CDR3 contains 15 residues. V dropped 5 bases and J dropped 6; count of bases not matched to a gene: 8. CDR3 protein: CASSRGQGRDEKLFF. The DNA of the CDR3 is TGTGCCAGCAGTCGAGGACAGGGAAGGGATGAAAAACTGTTTTTT.

This clonotype was recorded many times. The chain employs TRBV6-1 and TRBJ2-7; 9 nucleotides line up with TRBD1. From germline, CDR1 is MNHNS and CDR2 SASEGT. The CDR3 has 14 amino acids. The V segment lost 5 bases and the J segment 4 bases; nucleotides outside the gene matches: 6. Here the CDR3 DNA reads TGTGCCAGCAGTCAGGGACAGGGTGGGTACGAGCAGTACTTC. It codes for CASSQGQGGYEQYF.